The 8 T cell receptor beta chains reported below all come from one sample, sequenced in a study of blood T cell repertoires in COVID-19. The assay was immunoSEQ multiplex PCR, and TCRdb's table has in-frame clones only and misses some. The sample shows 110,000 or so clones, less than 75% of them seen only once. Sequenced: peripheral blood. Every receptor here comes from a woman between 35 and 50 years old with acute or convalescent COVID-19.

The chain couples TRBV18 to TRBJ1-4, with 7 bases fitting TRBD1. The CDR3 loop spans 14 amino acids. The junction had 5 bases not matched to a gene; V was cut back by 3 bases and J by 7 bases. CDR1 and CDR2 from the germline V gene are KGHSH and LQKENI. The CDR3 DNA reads TGTGCCAGCTCACCCCCGACAGGGTCTGAAAAACTGTTTTTT. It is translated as CASSPPTGSEKLFF.

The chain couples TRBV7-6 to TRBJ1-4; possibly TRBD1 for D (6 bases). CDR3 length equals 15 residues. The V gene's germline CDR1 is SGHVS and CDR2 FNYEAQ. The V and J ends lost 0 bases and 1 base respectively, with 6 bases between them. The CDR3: CASSLATGTNEKLFF. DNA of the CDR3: TGTGCCAGCAGCTTAGCGACAGGAACTAATGAAAAACTGTTTTTT.

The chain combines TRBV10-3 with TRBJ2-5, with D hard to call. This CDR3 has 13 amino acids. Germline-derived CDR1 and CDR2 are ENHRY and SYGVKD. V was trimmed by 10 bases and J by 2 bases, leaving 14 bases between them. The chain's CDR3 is CATASVTQETQYF. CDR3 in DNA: TGTGCCACCGCAAGCGTAACGCAAGAGACCCAGTACTTC.

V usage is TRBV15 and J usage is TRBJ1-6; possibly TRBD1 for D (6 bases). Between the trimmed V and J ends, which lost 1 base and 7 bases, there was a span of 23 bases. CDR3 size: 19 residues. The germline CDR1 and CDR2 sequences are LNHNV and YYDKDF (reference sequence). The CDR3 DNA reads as TGTGCCACCAGCAGAGCCCGGGACAAACCTACCGACCGGAATTCACCCCTCCACTTT. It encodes CATSRARDKPTDRNSPLHF.

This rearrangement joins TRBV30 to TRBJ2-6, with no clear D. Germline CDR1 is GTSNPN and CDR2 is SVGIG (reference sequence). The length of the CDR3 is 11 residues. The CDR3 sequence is CANSGANVLTF. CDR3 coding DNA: TGTGCTAACTCTGGGGCCAACGTCCTGACTTTC.

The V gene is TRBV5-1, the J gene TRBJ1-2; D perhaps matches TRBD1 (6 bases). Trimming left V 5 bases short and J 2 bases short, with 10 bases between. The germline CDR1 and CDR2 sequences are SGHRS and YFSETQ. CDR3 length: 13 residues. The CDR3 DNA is TGCGCCAGCAGAGGAGACAGGAACTATGGCTACACCTTC. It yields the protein CASRGDRNYGYTF.

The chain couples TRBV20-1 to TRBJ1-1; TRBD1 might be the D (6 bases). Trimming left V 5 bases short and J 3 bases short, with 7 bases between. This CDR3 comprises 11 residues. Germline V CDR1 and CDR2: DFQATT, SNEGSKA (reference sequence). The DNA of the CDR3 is TGCAGTGCTCACAGGGACACTGAAGCTTTCTTT. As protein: CSAHRDTEAFF.

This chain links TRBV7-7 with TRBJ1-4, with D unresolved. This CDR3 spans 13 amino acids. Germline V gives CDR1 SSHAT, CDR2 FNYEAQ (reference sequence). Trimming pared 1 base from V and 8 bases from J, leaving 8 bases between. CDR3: CASSLGPGEKLFF. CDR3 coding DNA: TGTGCCAGCAGCTTAGGGCCCGGGGAAAAACTGTTTTTT.